These T cell receptor beta chains were read from a single sample in a study of Ad26.COV2.S vaccination and SARS-CoV-2 variants. Libraries were prepared by immunoSEQ multiplex PCR; TCRdb keeps only in-frame clonotypes and omits some of them. The sample lists hundreds of thousands of clones; more than 70% were seen once. Here the sequenced sample was peripheral blood, taken in a trial of Ad26.COV2.S vaccine versus placebo. The receptors originated from a person between 18 and 65 years old who received the Ad26.COV2.S COVID-19 vaccine or a placebo. CDR3s include the opening cysteine and the closing phenylalanine or tryptophan. Not every row has a clone size; where given, it reads once, few, many or a size class.

clone size	V gene	J gene	CDR3 protein
-	TRBV18	TRBJ1-2	CASSQGDRTNYGYTF
-	TRBV30	TRBJ1-1	CAWGGQSTEAFF
-	TRBV5-4	TRBJ2-5	CASSLVVGIRTLGETQYF
once	TRBV6-4	TRBJ1-4	CASSSRVGEKLFF
-	TRBV3-1/TRBV3-2	TRBJ1-6	CASSQGGGHSPLHF
-	TRBV5-5	TRBJ2-6	CASRDFSGANVLTF
-	TRBV5-4	TRBJ2-5	CASSPSGGFQETQYF
-	TRBV24-1	TRBJ2-2	CATSDEGSGAGELFF
-	TRBV12-5	TRBJ2-5	CASGLDSPQETQYF
-	TRBV27	TRBJ1-4	CASRDSPREKLFF
-	TRBV12-5	TRBJ2-3	CASGFWSQRDTQYF
-	TRBV6-5	TRBJ2-5	CASTGDFNAQTQYF
-	TRBV5-4	TRBJ1-1	CASRRGQGAEAFF
-	TRBV3-1/TRBV3-2	TRBJ2-1	CASSQAASGINEQFF
-	TRBV19	TRBJ1-1	CASSITQNTEAFF
-	TRBV5-1	TRBJ1-1	CASRTGTGAGNTEAFF
-	TRBV5-1	TRBJ2-3	CASSLSGGQGDTQYF
-	TRBV15	TRBJ2-7	CATSRGTSGIYEQYF
-	TRBV7-9	TRBJ2-2	CASGPTGGGTGELFF
-	TRBV15	TRBJ2-5	CATSRGARSPKDF
-	TRBV14	TRBJ1-1	CASSQRAATEAFF
-	TRBV28	TRBJ1-2	CASSLQELVYGYTF
-	TRBV3-1/TRBV3-2	TRBJ1-2	CASSTPWALGRSNYGYTF
-	TRBV4-2	TRBJ1-1	CASSQGRAEAFF